What follows are 14 T cell receptor beta chains derived from one specimen sequenced in a study of blood T cell repertoires in COVID-19. The method was immunoSEQ multiplex PCR; TCRdb's version includes in-frame clones alone and lacks a portion of them. The data show roughly 190,000 clones, with 87% seen just once and approximately 2.1% held by the top ten. The sequencing input was PBMCs or T cells enriched from blood (not recorded which). The origin of the receptors is a young woman who had recovered from COVID-19.

The V call is TRBV11-1, the J call TRBJ2-7; 7 bases match TRBD1. CDR3 size: 15 residues. Germline V gives CDR1 SGHAT, CDR2 FQDESV (reference sequence). Germline trimming cut 4 bases from V and 4 bases from J; bases unmatched to any gene: 10. The CDR3 spells CASSWTRGQPYEQYF. CDR3 DNA: TGTGCCAGCAGCTGGACCAGGGGACAGCCTTACGAGCAGTACTTC.

The chain recombines TRBV29-1 with TRBJ2-7; 8 positions agree with TRBD2. The V gene's germline CDR1 is SQVTM and CDR2 ANQGSEA. Germline trimming cut 6 bases from V and 6 bases from J; bases unmatched to any gene: 10. There are 13 residues in the CDR3. The DNA of the CDR3 is TGCAGCGTAGGCCCCGGACTAGCTTCCGAGCAGTACTTC. Amino acid sequence: CSVGPGLASEQYF.

The rearrangement uses TRBV19 and TRBJ1-1, with 9 bases fitting TRBD1. The V gene's germline CDR1 is LNHDA and CDR2 SQIVND (reference sequence). The CDR3 covers 14 residues. Trimming removed 5 bases from V and 3 bases from J; junction bases left unmatched: 4. CDR3 sequence reads: CASSFGQGYTEAFF. CDR3 DNA sequence: TGTGCCAGTAGTTTCGGACAGGGGTACACTGAAGCTTTCTTT.

This sequence joins TRBV24-1 and TRBJ2-2, with 9 bases matching TRBD1. This CDR3 contains 16 residues. Trimming cost V 3 bases and J 7 bases; bases outside gene matches: 8. From germline, CDR1 is KGHDR and CDR2 SFDVKD. The CDR3 sequence is CATSDVGTGLSGELFF. CDR3 nucleotides: TGTGCCACCAGTGATGTAGGGACAGGGTTAAGCGGGGAGCTGTTTTTT.

The J gene is TRBJ2-1, the V gene TRBV25-1, with 12 positions matching TRBD2. The germline CDR1 and CDR2 sequences are MGHDK and SYGVNS. J gave up 8 bases and V 5 bases, and 4 bases lay outside the gene matches. This CDR3 has 14 amino acids. In DNA form, the CDR3 reads TGTGCCAGCAGTCTAGCGGGAGGGCCTCATGAGCAGTTCTTC. It is translated as CASSLAGGPHEQFF.

V gene TRBV7-9 combines with J gene TRBJ1-1; D is ambiguous. The CDR3 length is 15 residues. Trimming pared 5 bases from V and 1 base from J, leaving 14 bases between. Per the germline V gene, CDR1 is SEHNR and CDR2 is FQNEAQ (reference sequence). The CDR3 loop reads CASSPSRFGNTEAFF. The CDR3 DNA follows: TGTGCCAGCAGCCCATCCAGGTTTGGGAACACTGAAGCTTTCTTT.

The rearrangement links TRBV18 to TRBJ1-2; 7 positions match TRBD1. Germline V gene lookup returns CDR1 KGHSH and CDR2 LQKENI. This CDR3 spans 13 amino acids. Trimming removed 3 bases from V and 7 bases from J; junction bases left unmatched: 5. The CDR3 spells CASSPDRVSGYTF. CDR3 sequence (DNA): TGTGCCAGCTCACCCGACAGGGTTAGTGGCTACACCTTC.

The CDR3 is CASSLEGREQFF. The CDR3, as DNA: TGTGCCAGCAGCTTAGAAGGGAGAGAGCAGTTCTTC. The chain recombines TRBV7-2 with TRBJ2-1, with D maybe TRBD2 (5 bases). CDR1 SGHTA and CDR2 FQGNSA come from the germline V gene. Trimming cost V 1 base and J 10 bases, with 8 bases left between them. This CDR3 comprises 12 residues.

V gene TRBV6-6 combines with J gene TRBJ2-5; 12 nucleotides match TRBD2. V trimming: 5 bases; J trimming: 1 base; junction bases outside the gene matches: 8. The CDR3 runs to 17 residues. Germline V lookup: CDR1 MNHNY, CDR2 SVGAGI (reference sequence). CDR3 loop: CASSPRLAGALQETQYF. The CDR3 nucleotides are TGTGCCAGCAGTCCCAGACTAGCGGGGGCCCTCCAAGAGACCCAGTACTTC.

This clone was recorded only once. The V and J genes are TRBV7-9 and TRBJ2-1; D might be TRBD2 (5 bases). V was trimmed by 3 bases and J by 10 bases, leaving 13 bases between them. This CDR3 has 13 amino acids. Germline assignment: CDR1 SEHNR and CDR2 FQNEAQ (reference sequence). The CDR3 region has the DNA TGTGCCAGCAGCTTGACCGGGATTTGGGAGCAGTTCTTC. It specifies CASSLTGIWEQFF.

This chain uses TRBV6-2 or TRBV6-3 with TRBJ1-1, with D possibly TRBD1 on 6 matching bases. Germline CDR1 and CDR2: MNHEY and SVGEGT. Trimming cost V 0 bases and J 5 bases, with 16 bases left between them. The CDR3 is 16 residues long. For the CDR3, the DNA is TGTGCCAGCAGTTACTCGTCGGTCAGGGGAAGAACTGAAGCTTTCTTT. This sequence encodes CASSYSSVRGRTEAFF.

The V and J genes are TRBV7-9 and TRBJ2-3; D not resolved. Germline CDR1 and CDR2: SEHNR and FQNEAQ (reference sequence). This CDR3 is 16 amino acids long. Trimming removed 8 bases at V and 6 bases at J, with 24 bases between. The CDR3 spells CASLSSWAGLWDTQYF. The DNA for the CDR3 is TGTGCCAGCCTCAGCTCCTGGGCAGGCCTTTGGGATACGCAGTATTTT.

The chain couples TRBV9 to TRBJ1-2; the D is unclear. From germline, CDR1 is SGDLS and CDR2 YYNGEE. The CDR3 is 16 amino acids. V was clipped by 0 bases and J by 5 bases, with 17 bases between them. CDR3 loop: CASSVGIAQSSYGYTF. In DNA form, the CDR3 reads TGTGCCAGCAGCGTAGGAATAGCCCAGAGCTCTTATGGCTACACCTTC.

The chain links TRBV12-3 or TRBV12-4 to TRBJ2-1; D gene uncertain. Trimming cost V 5 bases and J 7 bases, with 9 bases left between them. This CDR3 region has 12 residues. The CDR3 loop reads CASSTTLNEQFF. The CDR3, as DNA: TGTGCCAGCAGTACAACCTTGAATGAGCAGTTCTTC.